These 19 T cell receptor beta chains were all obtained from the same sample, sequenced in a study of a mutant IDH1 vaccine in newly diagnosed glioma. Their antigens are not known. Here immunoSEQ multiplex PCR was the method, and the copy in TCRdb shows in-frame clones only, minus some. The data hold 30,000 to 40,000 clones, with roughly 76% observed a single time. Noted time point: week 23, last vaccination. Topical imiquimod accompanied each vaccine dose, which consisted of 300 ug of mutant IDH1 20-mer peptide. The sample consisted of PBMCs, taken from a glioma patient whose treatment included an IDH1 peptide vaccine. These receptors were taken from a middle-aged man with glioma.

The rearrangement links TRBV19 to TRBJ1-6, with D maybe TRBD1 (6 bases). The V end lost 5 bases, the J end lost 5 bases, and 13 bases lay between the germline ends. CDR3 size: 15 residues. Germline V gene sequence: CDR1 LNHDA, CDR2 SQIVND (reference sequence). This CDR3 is CASSSQGSHNSPLHF. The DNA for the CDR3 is TGTGCCAGTAGTTCACAGGGTTCGCATAATTCACCCCTCCACTTT.

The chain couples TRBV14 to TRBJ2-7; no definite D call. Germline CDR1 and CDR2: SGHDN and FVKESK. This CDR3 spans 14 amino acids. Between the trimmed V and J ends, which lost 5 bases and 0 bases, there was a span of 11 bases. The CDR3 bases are TGTGCCAGCAGCTCGGTCCTTAGCTCCTACGAGCAGTACTTC. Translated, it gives CASSSVLSSYEQYF.

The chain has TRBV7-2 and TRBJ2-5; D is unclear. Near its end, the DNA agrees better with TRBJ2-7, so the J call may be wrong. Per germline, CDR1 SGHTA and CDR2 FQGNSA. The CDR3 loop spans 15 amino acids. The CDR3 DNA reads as TGTGCCAGCAGCTTAGAAGGCCCGAGCTCCTACGAGCAGTACTTC. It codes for CASSLEGPSSYEQYF.

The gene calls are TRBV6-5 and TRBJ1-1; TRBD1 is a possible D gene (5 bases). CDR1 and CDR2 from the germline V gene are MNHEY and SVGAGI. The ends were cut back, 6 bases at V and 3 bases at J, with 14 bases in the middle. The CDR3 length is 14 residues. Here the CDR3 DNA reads TGTGCCAGCAGCCGGGTAGGGGCCGACACTGAAGCTTTCTTT. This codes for CASSRVGADTEAFF.

CDR3 amino acids: CASSQRSGRSSYEQYF. As DNA, the CDR3 is TGTGCCAGCAGCCAAAGGTCGGGACGTAGCTCCTACGAGCAGTACTTC. This chain links TRBV7-2 with TRBJ2-7, with D perhaps assigned TRBD1 or TRBD2 (5 bases each). Deletions cut 5 bases from V and 0 bases from J, with 17 bases between. CDR1 SGHTA and CDR2 FQGNSA come from the germline V gene. The CDR3 has 16 amino acids.

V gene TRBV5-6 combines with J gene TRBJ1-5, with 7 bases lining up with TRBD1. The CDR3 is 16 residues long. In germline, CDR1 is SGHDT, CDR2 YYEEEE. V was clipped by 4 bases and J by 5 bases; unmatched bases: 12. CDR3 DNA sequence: TGTGCCAGCAGCGAATCCGCGACAGGGTTCTATCAGCCCCAGCATTTT. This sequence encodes CASSESATGFYQPQHF.

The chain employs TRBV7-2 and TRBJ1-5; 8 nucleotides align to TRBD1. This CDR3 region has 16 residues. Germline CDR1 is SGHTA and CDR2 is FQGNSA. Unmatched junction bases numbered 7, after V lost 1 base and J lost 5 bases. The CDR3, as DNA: TGTGCCAGCAGCTTAGGACAGGGGAGACGGTATCAGCCCCAGCATTTT. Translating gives CASSLGQGRRYQPQHF.

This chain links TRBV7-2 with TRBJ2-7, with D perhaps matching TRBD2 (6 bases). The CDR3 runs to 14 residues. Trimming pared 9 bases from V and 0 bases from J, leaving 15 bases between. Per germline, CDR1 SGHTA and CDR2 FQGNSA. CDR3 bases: TGTGCCAGGACCCGGGACTTGAGCTCCTACGAGCAGTACTTC. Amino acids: CARTRDLSSYEQYF. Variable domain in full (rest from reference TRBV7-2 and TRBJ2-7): GAGVSQSPSNKVTEKGKDVELRCDPISGHTALYWYRQSLGQGLEFLIYFQGNSAPDKSGLPSDRFSAERTGGSVSTLTIQRTQQEDSAVYLCARTRDLSSYEQYFGPGTRLTVT.

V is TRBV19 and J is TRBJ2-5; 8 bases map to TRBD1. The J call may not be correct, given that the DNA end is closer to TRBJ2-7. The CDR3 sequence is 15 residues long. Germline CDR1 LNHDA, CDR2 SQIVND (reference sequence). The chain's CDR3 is CASSRSGRGRYEQYF. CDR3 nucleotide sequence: TGTGCCAGTAGTAGGTCCGGCAGGGGGCGATACGAGCAGTACTTC.

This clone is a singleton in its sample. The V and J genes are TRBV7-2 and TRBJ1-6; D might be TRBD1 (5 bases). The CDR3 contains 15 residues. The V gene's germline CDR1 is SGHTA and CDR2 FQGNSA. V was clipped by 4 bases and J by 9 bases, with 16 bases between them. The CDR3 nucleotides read TGTGCCAGCAGCTCCCGGATAGGGGAAAGTTCACCCCTCCACTTT. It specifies CASSSRIGESSPLHF.

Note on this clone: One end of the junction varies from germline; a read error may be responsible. CDR3 sequence reads: CAGSSHRGNQPQHF. The CDR3 bases are TGTGCCGGCAGTTCCCACAGGGGCAATCAGCCCCAGCATTTT. This chain joins TRBV6-5 and TRBJ1-5, with D tentatively TRBD1 (6 bases). This CDR3 has 14 amino acids. Germline CDR1 reads MNHEY; CDR2 reads SVGAGI.

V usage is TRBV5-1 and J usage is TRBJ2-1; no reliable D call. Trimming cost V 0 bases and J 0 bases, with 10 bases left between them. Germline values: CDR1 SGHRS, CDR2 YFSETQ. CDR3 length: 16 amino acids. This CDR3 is CASSLGAPSSYNEQFF. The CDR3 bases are TGCGCCAGCAGCTTGGGAGCTCCGAGCTCCTACAATGAGCAGTTCTTC.

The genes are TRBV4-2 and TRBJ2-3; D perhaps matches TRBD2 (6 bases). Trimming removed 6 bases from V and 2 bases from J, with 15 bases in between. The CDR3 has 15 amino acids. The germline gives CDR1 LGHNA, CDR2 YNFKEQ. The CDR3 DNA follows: TGTGCCAGCAGTAGCACTGCGGGAAACACAGATACGCAGTATTTT. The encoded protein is CASSSTAGNTDTQYF.

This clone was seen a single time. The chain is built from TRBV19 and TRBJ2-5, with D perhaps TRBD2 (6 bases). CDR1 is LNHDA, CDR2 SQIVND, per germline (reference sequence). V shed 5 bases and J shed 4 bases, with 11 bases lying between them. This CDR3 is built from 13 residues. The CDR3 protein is CASSGGTGETQYF. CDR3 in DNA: TGTGCCAGTAGTGGCGGGACTGGAGAGACCCAGTACTTC.

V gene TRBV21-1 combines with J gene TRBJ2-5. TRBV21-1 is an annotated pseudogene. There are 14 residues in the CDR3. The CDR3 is CASSRSDPQETQYF. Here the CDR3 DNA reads TGTGCCAGCAGCCGTTCGGATCCCCAAGAGACCCAGTACTTC.

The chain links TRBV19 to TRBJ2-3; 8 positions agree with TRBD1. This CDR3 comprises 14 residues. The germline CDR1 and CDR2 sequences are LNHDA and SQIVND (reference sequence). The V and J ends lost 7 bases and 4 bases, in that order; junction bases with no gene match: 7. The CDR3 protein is CASKGRGRADTQYF. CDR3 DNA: TGTGCCAGTAAGGGCAGGGGGCGGGCAGATACGCAGTATTTT.

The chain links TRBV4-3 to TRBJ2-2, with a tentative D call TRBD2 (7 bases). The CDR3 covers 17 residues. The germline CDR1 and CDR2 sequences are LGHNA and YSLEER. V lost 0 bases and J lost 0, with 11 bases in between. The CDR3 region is CASSQDPGGANTGELFF. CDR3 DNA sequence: TGCGCCAGCAGCCAAGATCCGGGGGGCGCGAACACCGGGGAGCTGTTTTTT.

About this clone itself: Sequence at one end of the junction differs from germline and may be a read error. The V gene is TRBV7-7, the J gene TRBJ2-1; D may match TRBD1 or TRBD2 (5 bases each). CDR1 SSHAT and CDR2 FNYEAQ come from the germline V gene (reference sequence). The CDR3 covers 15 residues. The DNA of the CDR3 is TGTGCTAGCAGCTTAAGACTGGGGGCCTACAATGAGCAGTTCTTC. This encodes CASSLRLGAYNEQFF.

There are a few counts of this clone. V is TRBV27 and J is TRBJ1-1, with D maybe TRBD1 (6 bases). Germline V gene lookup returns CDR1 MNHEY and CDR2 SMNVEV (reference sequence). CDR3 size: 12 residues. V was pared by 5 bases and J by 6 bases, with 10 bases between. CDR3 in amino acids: CASSIRGSEAFF. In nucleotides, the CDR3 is TGTGCCAGCAGTATCAGGGGTTCTGAAGCTTTCTTT.